Reported below is one T cell receptor beta chain. The entry originates in a study of shared clonotypes between healthy human individuals. V gave up 7 bases and J gave up 5 bases, with 15 bases separating them. The germline V gene has CDR1 MNHNS and CDR2 SASEGT. This CDR3 comprises 14 residues. TCRdb's table, derived via immunoSEQ multiplex PCR, lists solely in-frame clones and lacks some. The data contain roughly 2 million clones, around 95% of them seen just once; the ten biggest clones take up 0.13%. All donors were Caucasian adults living in Nashville, Tennessee. The CD4+ fraction was divided into a CD45RA+ naive subset and a CD45RA-negative memory subset.

The chain recombines TRBV6-1 with TRBJ1-5, with D possibly being TRBD1 (5 bases). Sample: naive CD4+ T cells sorted from blood. Subset denoted: CD45RA+ positively selected. This TCR was recovered from a man between 18 and 29 years old in good health. The CDR3 coding sequence is TGTGCCAGCATTCCCCCTGGGGGTTATCAGCCCCAGCATTTT. Translated, it gives CASIPPGGYQPQHF.